These 12 T cell receptor beta chains came from one sample sequenced in a study of CD8+ T cells in alopecia areata. Sequencing used cDNA as its template, made by extracting RNA and reverse transcribing it. Produced via immunoSEQ multiplex PCR; TCRdb's table is partial and in-frame only. The data contain about 120,000 clones, approximately 49% of them singletons. This sample comprised CD8+ T cells sorted from blood, obtained at week 0. The origin of the receptors is a human donor with alopecia areata.

The chain employs TRBV30 and TRBJ1-1; tentatively, D is TRBD1 (6 bases). Germline values: CDR1 GTSNPN, CDR2 SVGIG (reference sequence). The CDR3 covers 13 residues. Trimming left V 4 bases short and J 4 bases short, with 13 bases between. The CDR3 here is CAWTPRGLTEAFF. For the CDR3, the DNA is TGTGCCTGGACCCCACGGGGGCTCACTGAAGCTTTCTTT.

This clone showed up just a few times. This sequence joins TRBV2 and TRBJ1-2; D is unresolved. This CDR3 has 14 amino acids. V dropped 5 bases and J dropped 4 bases, with 14 bases sitting between them. Germline CDR1 reads SNHLY; CDR2 reads FYNNEI. As DNA, the CDR3 is TGTGCCAGCAGTTCGGCAGGCGGGTTCTATGGCTACACCTTC. Its protein product is CASSSAGGFYGYTF.

Comment on this clone: At one end the junction does not follow the germline gene, possibly because of a read error. The V gene is TRBV6-4, the J gene TRBJ2-7; the match to TRBD2 covers 12 bases. The CDR3 is made up of 15 amino acids. Germline values: CDR1 MRHNA, CDR2 SNTAGT. The CDR3 here is CASSYSSGGAYEQYF. CDR3 bases: TGTGCCAGCAGTTACTCTAGCGGGGGGGCCTACGAGCAGTACTTC.

The chain combines TRBV29-1 with TRBJ2-7; 8 bases match TRBD2. TRBJ2-5 explains the end of the DNA better; the J call may be wrong. Germline V lookup: CDR1 SQVTM, CDR2 ANQGSEA. This CDR3 region has 15 residues. Written as DNA, the CDR3 is TGCAGCTTTGGGGGGGCTAGCGGGTACCAAGAGACCCAGTACTTC. It translates to CSFGGASGYQETQYF.

This clone has just a few counts. The V and J genes are TRBV7-9 and TRBJ2-1, with TRBD2 matching over 10 bases. This CDR3 is 15 amino acids long. The ends lost 7 bases at V and 9 bases at J; junction bases unmatched: 12. CDR1 and CDR2 (germline): SEHNR, FQNEAQ (reference sequence). The CDR3 is CASTSGLANLGEQFF. The CDR3 bases are TGTGCCAGCACCTCGGGACTAGCGAATTTGGGTGAGCAGTTCTTC.

This clone was detected only a few times. The chain uses TRBV4-1 and TRBJ2-2; D ambiguous. CDR1 MGHRA and CDR2 YSYEKL come from the germline V gene. V shed 0 bases and J shed 7 bases, with 3 bases lying between them. The CDR3 has 12 amino acids. CDR3 residues: CASSQDGGELFF. In DNA form, the CDR3 reads TGCGCCAGCAGCCAAGATGGCGGGGAGCTGTTTTTT.

This clone was seen a handful of times. The CDR3 DNA is TGTGCCAGCAGTGACCCCGCAACTAATGAAAAACTGTTTTTT. Amino acid sequence: CASSDPATNEKLFF. The chain combines TRBV2 with TRBJ1-4; D is unresolved. Trimming took 3 bases from V and 0 from J, leaving 5 bases between them. Germline CDR1 and CDR2: SNHLY and FYNNEI. The CDR3 is 14 amino acids.

The chain's CDR3 is CAWRPGVHTEAFF. CDR3 coding DNA: TGTGCCTGGAGGCCAGGGGTTCACACTGAAGCTTTCTTT. This chain joins TRBV30 and TRBJ1-1; tentatively, D is TRBD1 (6 bases). Germline loops: CDR1 GTSNPN, CDR2 SVGIG (reference sequence). With 3 bases removed from V and 3 bases from J, the gap between germline ends came to 11 bases. There are 13 residues in the CDR3.

The V and J genes are TRBV27 and TRBJ1-1, with no clear D. Germline CDR1 MNHEY, CDR2 SMNVEV (reference sequence). V was trimmed by 5 bases and J by 1 base, leaving 8 bases between them. The CDR3 is made up of 13 amino acids. The DNA of the CDR3 is TGTGCCAGCAGTACCTCCTGGAACACTGAAGCTTTCTTT. This codes for CASSTSWNTEAFF.

The V gene is TRBV9, the J gene TRBJ2-3, with no clear D. CDR1 and CDR2 from the germline V gene are SGDLS and YYNGEE. V gave up 5 bases and J gave up 2 bases, with 9 bases separating them. The CDR3 extends over 13 amino acids. DNA for the CDR3: TGTGCCAGCAGGGACGCCTTCACAGATACGCAGTATTTT. It is translated as CASRDAFTDTQYF.

There are a few counts of this clone. This chain uses TRBV5-1 with TRBJ2-1; 9 bases align to TRBD1. J lost 10 bases, V lost 6 bases, and 11 bases had no gene match. Germline V CDR1 and CDR2: SGHRS, YFSETQ. This CDR3 spans 14 amino acids. CDR3 in amino acids: CASTTRTGDGEQFF. CDR3 bases: TGCGCCAGCACCACGAGGACAGGGGATGGGGAGCAGTTCTTC.

The rearrangement links TRBV5-6 to TRBJ2-7; TRBD1 matches at 7 bases. After removal of 4 bases from V and 4 bases from J, the junction contained 8 bases not matched to a gene. Germline CDR1 and CDR2: SGHDT and YYEEEE. There are 14 residues in the CDR3. CDR3 region: CASSGQGVRYEQYF. The DNA for the CDR3 is TGTGCCAGCAGCGGGCAGGGGGTACGTTACGAGCAGTACTTC.